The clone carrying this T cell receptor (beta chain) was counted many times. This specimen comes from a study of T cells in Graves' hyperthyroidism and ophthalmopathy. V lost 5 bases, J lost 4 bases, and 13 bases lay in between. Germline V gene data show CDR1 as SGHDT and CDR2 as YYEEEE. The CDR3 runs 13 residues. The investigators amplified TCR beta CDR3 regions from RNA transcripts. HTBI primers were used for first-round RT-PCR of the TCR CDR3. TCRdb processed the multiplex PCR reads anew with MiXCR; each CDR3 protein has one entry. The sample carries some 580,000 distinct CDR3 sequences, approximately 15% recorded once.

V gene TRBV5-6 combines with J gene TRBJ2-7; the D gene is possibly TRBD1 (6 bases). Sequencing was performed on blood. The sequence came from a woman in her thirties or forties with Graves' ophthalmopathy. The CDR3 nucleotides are TGTGCCAGCAGTCTCAGGGGACGGTACGAGCAGTACTTC. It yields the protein CASSLRGRYEQYF.